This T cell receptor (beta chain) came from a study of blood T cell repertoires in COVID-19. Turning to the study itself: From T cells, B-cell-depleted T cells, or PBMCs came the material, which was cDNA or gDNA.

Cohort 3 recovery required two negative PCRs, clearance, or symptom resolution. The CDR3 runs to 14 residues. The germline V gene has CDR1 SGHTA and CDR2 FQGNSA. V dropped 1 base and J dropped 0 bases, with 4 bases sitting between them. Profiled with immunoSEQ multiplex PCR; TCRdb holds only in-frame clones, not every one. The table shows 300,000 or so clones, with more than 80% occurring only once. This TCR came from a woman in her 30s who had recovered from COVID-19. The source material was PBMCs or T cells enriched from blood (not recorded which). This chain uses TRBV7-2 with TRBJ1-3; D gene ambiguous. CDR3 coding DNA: TGTGCCAGCAGCTTAGGGCTCTCTGGAAACACCATATATTTT. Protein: CASSLGLSGNTIYF.